This T cell receptor beta chain derives from a study of blood T cell repertoires in COVID-19. Study-level information: Acute and convalescent COVID-19 specimens originated in the United States, Italy and Spain. Sample material is recorded as cDNA or gDNA derived from T cells, B-cell-depleted T cells, or PBMCs.

Trimming left V 5 bases short and J 0 bases short, with 13 bases between. This CDR3 region has 15 residues. Germline lookup yields CDR1 MNHEY and CDR2 SMNVEV (reference sequence). Some clones are missing from TCRdb's copy, which holds only in-frame ones; the method was immunoSEQ multiplex PCR. The sample includes 150,000 to 200,000 clones, approximately 79% of them seen just once. There are a few counts of this clone. The chain couples TRBV27 to TRBJ1-1; D is possibly TRBD1 (5 bases). This TCR was recovered from a man aged 55 to 70 with active or convalescent COVID-19. Sequenced sample: peripheral blood. CDR3 residues: CASSPSGLMNTEAFF. CDR3 in DNA: TGTGCCAGCAGTCCCTCGGGACTGATGAACACTGAAGCTTTCTTT.